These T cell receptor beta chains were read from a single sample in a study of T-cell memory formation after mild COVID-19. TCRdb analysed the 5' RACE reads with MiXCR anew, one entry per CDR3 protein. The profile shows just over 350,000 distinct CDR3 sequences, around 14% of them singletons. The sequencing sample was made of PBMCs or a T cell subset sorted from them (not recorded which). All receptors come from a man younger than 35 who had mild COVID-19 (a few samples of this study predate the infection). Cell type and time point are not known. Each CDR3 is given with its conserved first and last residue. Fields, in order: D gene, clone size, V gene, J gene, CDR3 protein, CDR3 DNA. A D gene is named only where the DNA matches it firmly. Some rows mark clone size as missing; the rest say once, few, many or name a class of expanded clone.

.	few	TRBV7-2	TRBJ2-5	CASSFQGKETQYF	TGTGCCAGCAGCTTTCAGGGGAAGGAGACCCAGTACTTC
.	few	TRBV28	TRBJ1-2	CASTTTGFGYTF	TGTGCCAGCACGACTACAGGGTTTGGCTACACCTTC
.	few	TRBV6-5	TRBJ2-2	CASSPPRGNPGELFF	TGTGCCAGCAGTCCCCCCCGAGGGAATCCCGGGGAGCTGTTTTTT
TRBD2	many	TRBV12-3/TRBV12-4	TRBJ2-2	CASSSILLAGTSNTGELFF	TGTGCCAGCAGTTCAATTCTACTAGCGGGGACCTCGAACACCGGGGAGCTGTTTTTT
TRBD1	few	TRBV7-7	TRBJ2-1	CASSTYRGNEQFF	TGTGCCAGCAGTACCTACAGGGGGAATGAGCAGTTCTTC
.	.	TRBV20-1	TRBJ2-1	CSARWQGGEQFF	TGCAGTGCTAGATGGCAGGGTGGAGAGCAGTTCTTC
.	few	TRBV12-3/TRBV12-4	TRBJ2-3	CASSPQGVKGTDTQYF	TGTGCCAGCAGTCCCCAAGGGGTTAAGGGCACAGATACGCAGTATTTT
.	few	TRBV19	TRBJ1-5	CASSMVSNQPQHF	TGTGCCAGTAGTATGGTCAGCAATCAGCCCCAGCATTTT
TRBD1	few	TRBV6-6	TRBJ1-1	CASSWATGGTEAFF	TGTGCCAGCAGTTGGGCGACAGGGGGGACTGAAGCTTTCTTT
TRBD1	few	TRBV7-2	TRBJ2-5	CASSPPRTGAETQYF	TGTGCCAGCAGCCCGCCGCGGACAGGGGCGGAGACCCAGTACTTC
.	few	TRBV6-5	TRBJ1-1	CASSYRHNTEAFF	TGTGCCAGCAGTTACCGGCACAACACTGAAGCTTTCTTT
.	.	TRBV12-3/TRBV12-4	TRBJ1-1	CASSLQQGGTEAFF	TGTGCCAGCAGTTTACAGCAGGGAGGGACTGAAGCTTTCTTT
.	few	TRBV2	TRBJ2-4	CASGEDPRQHF	TGTGCCAGCGGGGAGGACCCCCGTCAGCACTTC
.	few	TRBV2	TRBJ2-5	CATYRDESETQYF	TGTGCCACCTACAGGGACGAATCGGAGACCCAGTACTTC
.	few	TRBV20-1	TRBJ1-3	CSADGRNENTIYF	TGCAGTGCTGATGGGAGAAATGAAAACACCATATATTTT
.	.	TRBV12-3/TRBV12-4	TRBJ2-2	CASSSRLQTPDTRELFF	TGTGCCAGCAGTTCCCGTCTTCAGACCCCCGACACCAGAGAGCTGTTTTTT
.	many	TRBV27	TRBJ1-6	CASTLRPTAGSPLHF	TGTGCCAGCACCCTTCGACCGACCGCCGGTTCACCCCTCCACTTT
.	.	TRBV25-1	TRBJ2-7	CASSESRRYGDEQYF	TGTGCCAGCAGTGAGTCCCGCAGGTACGGGGACGAGCAGTACTTC
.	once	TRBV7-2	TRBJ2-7	CASSPEVGASYEQYF	TGTGCCAGCAGCCCCGAGGTGGGGGCCTCCTACGAGCAGTACTTC
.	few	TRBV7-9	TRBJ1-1	CASSTQRTAQNTEAFF	TGTGCCAGCAGCACCCAAAGGACAGCCCAGAACACTGAAGCTTTCTTT
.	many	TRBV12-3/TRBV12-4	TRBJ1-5	CASRLGGQPQHF	TGTGCCAGCAGACTGGGAGGTCAGCCCCAGCATTTT
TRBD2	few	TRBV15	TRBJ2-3	CATSRTLGLAPEDTQYF	TGTGCCACCAGCAGAACCCTCGGACTAGCGCCGGAAGATACGCAGTATTTT
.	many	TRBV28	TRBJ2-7	CASSLDGLYEQYF	TGTGCCAGCAGTTTGGACGGTCTCTACGAGCAGTACTTC
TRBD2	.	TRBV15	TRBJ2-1	CATVPSGGYNEQFF	TGTGCCACCGTCCCCAGCGGGGGGTACAATGAGCAGTTCTTC
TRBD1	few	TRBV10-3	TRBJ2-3	CASDGTGLNTQYF	TGTGCCTCGGACGGGACAGGGTTAAATACGCAGTATTTT
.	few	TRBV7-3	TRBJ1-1	CASSSRGGPQAEAFF	TGTGCCAGCAGCTCCCGGGGGGGACCCCAGGCTGAAGCTTTCTTT
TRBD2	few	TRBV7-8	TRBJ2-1	CASSIEGLANNEQFF	TGTGCCAGCAGCATAGAGGGACTAGCGAACAATGAGCAGTTCTTC
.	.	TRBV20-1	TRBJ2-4	CSTTQPAKNIQYF	TGCAGCACCACCCAGCCAGCCAAAAACATTCAGTACTTC
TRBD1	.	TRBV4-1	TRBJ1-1	CASSPTGAGNTEAFF	TGCGCCAGCAGCCCGACAGGGGCTGGGAACACTGAAGCTTTCTTT
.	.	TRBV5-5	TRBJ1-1	CASSFIVRTKFSNTEAFF	TGTGCCAGCAGCTTTATTGTACGCACGAAATTCTCGAACACTGAAGCTTTCTTT
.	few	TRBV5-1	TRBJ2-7	CASSLDSIWYF	TGCGCCAGCAGCCTGGACAGTATTTGGTACTTC
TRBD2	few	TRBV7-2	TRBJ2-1	CASSGTGGPYGNEQFF	TGTGCCAGCAGTGGGACGGGGGGGCCGTACGGCAATGAGCAGTTCTTC
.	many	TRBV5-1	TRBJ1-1	CASSLTGGNTEAFF	TGTGCCAGCAGCTTGACCGGGGGCAACACTGAAGCTTTCTTT
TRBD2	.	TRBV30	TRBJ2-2	CAWTSGGTLGGELFF	TGTGCCTGGACTAGCGGGGGGACCTTGGGCGGGGAGCTGTTTTTT
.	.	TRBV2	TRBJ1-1	CASRPRGSWTEAFF	TGTGCCAGCAGGCCTAGGGGTAGTTGGACTGAAGCTTTCTTT
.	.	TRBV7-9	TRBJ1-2	CASSSDPRGVYGYTF	TGTGCCAGCAGCTCCGACCCCCGAGGAGTCTATGGCTACACCTTC
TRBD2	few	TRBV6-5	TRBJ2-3	CASGRLASPGDTQYF	TGTGCCAGCGGCAGACTAGCGAGTCCTGGAGATACGCAGTATTTT
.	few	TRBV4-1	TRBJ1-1	CASSQDHYTEAFF	TGCGCCAGCAGCCAAGATCACTACACTGAAGCTTTCTTT
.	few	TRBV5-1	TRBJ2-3	CASSGATVDTQYF	TGCGCCAGCAGCGGTGCGACAGTTGATACGCAGTATTTT
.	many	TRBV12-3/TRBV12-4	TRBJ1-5	CASSLSVNQPQHF	TGTGCCAGCAGTTTATCCGTCAATCAGCCCCAGCATTTT
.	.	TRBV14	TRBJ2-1	CASSRFGGTVNNEQFF	TGTGCCAGCAGCCGTTTTGGAGGGACGGTAAACAATGAGCAGTTCTTC
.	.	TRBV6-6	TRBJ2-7	CASRARREQYF	TGTGCCAGCCGCGCCCGGAGGGAGCAGTACTTC
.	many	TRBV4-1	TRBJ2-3	CASSQEPTSTDTQYF	TGCGCCAGCAGCCAAGAACCCACTAGCACAGATACGCAGTATTTT
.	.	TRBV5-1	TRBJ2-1	CASSLGLGAYNEQFF	TGCGCCAGCAGCTTGGGACTGGGTGCCTACAATGAGCAGTTCTTC
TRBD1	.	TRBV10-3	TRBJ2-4	CAISRTGANIQYF	TGTGCCATCAGTCGGACAGGGGCGAACATTCAGTACTTC
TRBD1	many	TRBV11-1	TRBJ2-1	CASSLAKYRGILGYGNEQFF	TGTGCCAGCAGCTTAGCTAAGTACAGGGGGATACTTGGATATGGCAATGAGCAGTTCTTC
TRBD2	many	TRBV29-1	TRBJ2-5	CSAGGAKETQYF	TGCAGCGCGGGGGGGGCGAAAGAGACCCAGTACTTC
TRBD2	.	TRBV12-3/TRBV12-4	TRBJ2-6	CASSFGLADLSGANVLTF	TGTGCCAGCAGTTTTGGACTAGCGGACCTCTCTGGGGCCAACGTCCTGACTTTC
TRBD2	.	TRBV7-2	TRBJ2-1	CASSPRTSGAYNEQFF	TGTGCCAGCAGCCCCCGGACTAGCGGTGCATACAATGAGCAGTTCTTC